This record covers a single TCR beta chain. The germline CDR1 and CDR2 sequences are SGHRS and YFSETQ. With 4 bases removed from V and 5 bases from J, the gap between germline ends came to 13 bases. This CDR3 spans 14 amino acids. In the original processing: How many nucleated cells were present was estimated from reference gene primer amplification. Generated by immunoSEQ multiplex PCR, the TCRdb table keeps only in-frame clones and is missing some. The DNA gave D and trimming, while V, J and clone size come from that table. This table has 45,000 or so clones, roughly 82% appearing once. This sample stems from a study of blood T cell repertoires in COVID-19.

The chain joins TRBV5-1 to TRBJ1-3; a possible D gene is TRBD1 (6 bases). Sequenced sample: peripheral blood. This sequence originates from a woman aged 55-70 years with acute or convalescent COVID-19. The CDR3 DNA reads TGCGCCAGCAGCCCAGGGGCATCGCGAAACACCATATATTTT. Amino acid sequence: CASSPGASRNTIYF.